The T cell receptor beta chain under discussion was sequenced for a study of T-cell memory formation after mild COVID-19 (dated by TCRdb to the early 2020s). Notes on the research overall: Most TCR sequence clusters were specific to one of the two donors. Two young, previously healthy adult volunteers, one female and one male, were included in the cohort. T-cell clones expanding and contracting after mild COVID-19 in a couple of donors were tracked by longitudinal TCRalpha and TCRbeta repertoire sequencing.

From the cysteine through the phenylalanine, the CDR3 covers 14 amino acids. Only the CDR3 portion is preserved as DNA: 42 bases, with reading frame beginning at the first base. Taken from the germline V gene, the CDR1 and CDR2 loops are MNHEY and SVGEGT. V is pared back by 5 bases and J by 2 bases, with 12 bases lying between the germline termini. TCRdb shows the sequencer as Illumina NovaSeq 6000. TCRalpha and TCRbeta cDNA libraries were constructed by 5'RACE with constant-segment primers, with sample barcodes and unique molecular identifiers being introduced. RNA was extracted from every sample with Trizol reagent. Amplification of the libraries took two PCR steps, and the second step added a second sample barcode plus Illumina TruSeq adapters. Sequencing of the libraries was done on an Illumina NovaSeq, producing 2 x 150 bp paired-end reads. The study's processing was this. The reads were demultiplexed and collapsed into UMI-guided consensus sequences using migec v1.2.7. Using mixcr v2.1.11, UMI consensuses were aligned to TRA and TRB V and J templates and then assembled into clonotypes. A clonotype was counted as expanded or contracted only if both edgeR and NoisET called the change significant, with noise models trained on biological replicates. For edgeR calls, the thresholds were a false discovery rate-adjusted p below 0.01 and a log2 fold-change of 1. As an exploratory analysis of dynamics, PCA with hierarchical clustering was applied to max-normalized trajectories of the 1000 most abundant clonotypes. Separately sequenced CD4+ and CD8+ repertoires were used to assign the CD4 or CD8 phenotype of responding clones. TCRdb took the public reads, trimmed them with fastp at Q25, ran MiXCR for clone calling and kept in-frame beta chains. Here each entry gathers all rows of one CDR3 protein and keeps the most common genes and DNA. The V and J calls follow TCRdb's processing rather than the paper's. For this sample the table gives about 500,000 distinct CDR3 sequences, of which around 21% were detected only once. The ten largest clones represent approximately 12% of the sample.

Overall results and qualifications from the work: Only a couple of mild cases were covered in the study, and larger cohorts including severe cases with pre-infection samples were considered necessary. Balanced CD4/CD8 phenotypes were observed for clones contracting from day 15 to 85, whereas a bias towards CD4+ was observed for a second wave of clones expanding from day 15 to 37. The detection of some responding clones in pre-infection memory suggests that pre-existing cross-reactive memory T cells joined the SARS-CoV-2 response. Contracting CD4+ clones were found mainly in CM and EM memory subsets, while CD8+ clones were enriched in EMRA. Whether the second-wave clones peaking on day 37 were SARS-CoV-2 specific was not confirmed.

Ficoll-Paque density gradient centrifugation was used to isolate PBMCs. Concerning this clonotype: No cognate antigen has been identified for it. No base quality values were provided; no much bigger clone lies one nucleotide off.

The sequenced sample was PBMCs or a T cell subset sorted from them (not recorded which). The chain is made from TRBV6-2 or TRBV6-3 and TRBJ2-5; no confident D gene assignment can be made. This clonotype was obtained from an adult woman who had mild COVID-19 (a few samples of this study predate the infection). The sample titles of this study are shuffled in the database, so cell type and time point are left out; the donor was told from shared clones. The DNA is TGTGCCAGCAGTCATATTGCGCTTCAAGAGACCCAGTACTTC. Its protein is CASSHIALQETQYF.